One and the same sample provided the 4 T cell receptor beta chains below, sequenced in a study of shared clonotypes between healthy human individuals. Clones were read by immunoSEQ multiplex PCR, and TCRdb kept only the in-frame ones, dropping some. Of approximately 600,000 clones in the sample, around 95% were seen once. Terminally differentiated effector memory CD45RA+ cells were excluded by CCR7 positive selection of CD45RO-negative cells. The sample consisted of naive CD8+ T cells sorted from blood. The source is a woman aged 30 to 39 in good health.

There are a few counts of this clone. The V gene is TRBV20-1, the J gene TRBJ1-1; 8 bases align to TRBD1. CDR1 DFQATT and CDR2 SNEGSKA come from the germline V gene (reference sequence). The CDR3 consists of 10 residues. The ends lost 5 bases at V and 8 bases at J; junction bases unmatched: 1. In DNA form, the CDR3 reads TGCAGTGCTTGGACAGGGGAAGCTTTCTTT. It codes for CSAWTGEAFF.

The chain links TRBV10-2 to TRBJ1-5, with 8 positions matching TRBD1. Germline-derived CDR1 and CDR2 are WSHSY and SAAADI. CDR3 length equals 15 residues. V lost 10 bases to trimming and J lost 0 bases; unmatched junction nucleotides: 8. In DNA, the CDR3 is TGCGCCACCTGGACAGGGAAATATAGCAATCAGCCCCAGCATTTT. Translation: CATWTGKYSNQPQHF.

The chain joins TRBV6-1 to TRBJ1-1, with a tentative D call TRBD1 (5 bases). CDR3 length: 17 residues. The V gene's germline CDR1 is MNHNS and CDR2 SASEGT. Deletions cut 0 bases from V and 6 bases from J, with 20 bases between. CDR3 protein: CASSEAATASWGAEAFF. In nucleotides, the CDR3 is TGTGCCAGCAGTGAAGCAGCGACAGCGTCGTGGGGGGCTGAAGCTTTCTTT.

The CDR3 sequence: CASSLELALGYNEQFF. CDR3 bases: TGCGCCAGCAGCTTGGAGCTAGCGCTGGGGTACAATGAGCAGTTCTTC. The genes are TRBV5-1 and TRBJ2-1; the D gene is possibly TRBD2 (6 bases). Trimming stripped 0 bases from V and 4 bases from J, with 14 bases between. This CDR3 has 16 amino acids. The germline CDR1 and CDR2 sequences are SGHRS and YFSETQ.